This TCR beta chain appears in the sequencing data of a study of shared clonotypes between healthy human individuals. Study findings and constraints: Of the naive CD4 clonotypes, about 5% were shared across a handful of donors. In having few donors, the study represented limited genetic and exposure-history diversity. Specimens sampled were limited to blood, with tissue repertoires likely differing.

About this clone itself: Its antigen is undetermined.

A deep-level run was used for the assay. Profiling relied on immunoSEQ multiplex PCR, and the TCRdb table lists in-frame clones only, not all of them. This sample has around 2,000,000 clones; around 96% occur once, and the top ten carry roughly 1.1%. Positive CCR7 selection of CD45RO-negative cells yielded the naive CD8 cells, and terminally differentiated effector memory CD45RA+ cells were excluded. The sample taken for sequencing was naive CD8+ T cells sorted from blood. The clonotype comes from a man between 18 and 29 years old in good health.

As DNA, the CDR3 is TGCGCCAGCAGCGTAGGCCCGGTGATAAACAATGAGCAGTTCTTC. Amino acid sequence: CASSVGPVINNEQFF. V gene TRBV4-1 combines with J gene TRBJ2-1, with D unclear. Trimming took off 5 bases at V and 5 bases at J, with 16 bases between the two ends. This CDR3 comprises 15 residues. Germline V gives CDR1 MGHRA, CDR2 YSYEKL.